The rows below give T cell receptor beta chains drawn from one sample of a study of blood T cells in healthy people across ages. TCRdb called the 5' RACE reads again in MiXCR, with one record for every CDR3 protein. Among around 1.5 million distinct CDR3 sequences listed, roughly 32% were seen once. The specimen sequenced was blood. The receptors stem from a woman in her thirties in good health. CDR3s include the opening cysteine and the closing phenylalanine or tryptophan. The D gene is left open where the match is weak. Clone size is not always given. Where it is, it says once, few, many or a class for expanded clones.

d_gene	abundance	v_gene	len	j_gene	CDR3nt	CDR3aa
-	-	TRBV20-1	13	TRBJ1-5	TGCAGTGCCAAGATAGACAGGAATCAGCCCCAGCATTTT	CSAKIDRNQPQHF
TRBD1	-	TRBV15	13	TRBJ2-7	TGTGCCACCAGCAGGGTGGACAGGGAAGAGCAGTACTTC	CATSRVDREEQYF
TRBD1	many	TRBV20-1	13	TRBJ1-2	TGCAGTGCAACGGACAGGGTGGGATATGGCTACACCTTC	CSATDRVGYGYTF
-	-	TRBV12-3/TRBV12-4	13	TRBJ1-1	TGTGCCAGCAGTTCAAGTACCGGGACGAGAGCTTTCTTT	CASSSSTGTRAFF
-	few	TRBV20-1	17	TRBJ2-5	TGCAGTGCTAGGGGTTTCCGACCGGGACTTCTCCAAGAGACCCAGTACTTC	CSARGFRPGLLQETQYF
-	-	TRBV12-3/TRBV12-4	14	TRBJ1-1	TGTGCCAGCAGTTTCGCGCAGGGGTACACTGAAGCTTTCTTT	CASSFAQGYTEAFF
-	many	TRBV4-1	14	TRBJ1-4	TGCGCCAGCAGCCATGGAGTTTTAAAGGAAAAACTGTTTTTT	CASSHGVLKEKLFF
-	-	TRBV5-1	18	TRBJ2-7	TGCGCCAGCAGCGCCCGCCCCGTTTCCTCCACTGGGGGCCACGAGCAGTACTTC	CASSARPVSSTGGHEQYF
TRBD2	-	TRBV24-1	21	TRBJ2-1	TGTGCCACCAGTGACCACCAAAAGGGACTAGCGGGAGGCCGCTCCTACAATGAGCAGTTCTTC	CATSDHQKGLAGGRSYNEQFF
TRBD2	-	TRBV20-1	14	TRBJ2-7	TGCAGTGCCCTACGACTAGCGGGAGCCTACGAGCAGTACTTC	CSALRLAGAYEQYF
TRBD2	few	TRBV7-3	16	TRBJ2-1	TGTGCCAGCAGCTTAGCACTAGCGGGAGTTGGCAATGAGCAGTTCTTC	CASSLALAGVGNEQFF
-	few	TRBV20-1	14	TRBJ1-5	TGCAGTGCTAGTAGGGTTTTATCAAATCAGCCCCAGCATTTT	CSASRVLSNQPQHF
-	-	TRBV2	16	TRBJ1-4	TGTGCCAGCAGTGAATCTGACGGGCTCCGAAATGAAAAACTGTTTTTT	CASSESDGLRNEKLFF
-	-	TRBV6-5	13	TRBJ2-1	TGTGCCTGCAGTCGGACCCAGAGCGATGAGCAGTTCTTC	CACSRTQSDEQFF
TRBD1	few	TRBV12-3/TRBV12-4	16	TRBJ1-5	TGTGCCAGCAGTTTGTCGACAGGGGTTAACAATCAGCCCCAGCATTTT	CASSLSTGVNNQPQHF
-	few	TRBV9	16	TRBJ2-7	TGCGCCAGCAGCGTAGGCCCGACCTTGGGTGAGGACGAGCAGTACTTC	CASSVGPTLGEDEQYF
TRBD2	many	TRBV5-1	16	TRBJ2-1	TGCGCCAGCAGCTTAACGGGACTAGCGGCCTACAATGAGCAGTTCTTC	CASSLTGLAAYNEQFF
-	few	TRBV4-1	15	TRBJ2-1	TGCGCCAGCAGCCAAGTGCGAAGCGTGGACAATGAGCAGTTCTTC	CASSQVRSVDNEQFF
TRBD1	-	TRBV2	15	TRBJ1-5	TGTGCCAGCAGACCCGGACAGGGGTGGAATCAGCCCCAGCATTTT	CASRPGQGWNQPQHF
-	few	TRBV7-2	15	TRBJ1-4	TGTGCCAGCAGCTGGGACGCAAGCATTCGGGGAAAACTGTTTTTT	CASSWDASIRGKLFF
TRBD1	few	TRBV2	13	TRBJ2-3	TGTGCCAGCAGCATTGACAGGGGGTTTACGCAGTATTTT	CASSIDRGFTQYF
-	-	TRBV5-1	15	TRBJ2-2	TGCGCCAGCAGCTTCGCAGGGGGAGGCACCGGGGAGCTGTTTTTT	CASSFAGGGTGELFF
-	few	TRBV5-4	15	TRBJ2-1	TGTGCCAGCAGCTGGACTCCCAGCGGATACAATGAGCAGTTCTTC	CASSWTPSGYNEQFF
-	-	TRBV20-1	15	TRBJ2-7	TGCAGTGCTAGAGATCACTTGGGCACATCCTACGAGCAGTACTTC	CSARDHLGTSYEQYF
-	-	TRBV20-1	15	TRBJ1-2	TGCAGTGCTAGTTTATGGGGGAAAGGGGACTATGGCTACACCTTC	CSASLWGKGDYGYTF
TRBD1	-	TRBV5-1	17	TRBJ1-6	TGCGCCAGCAGCCTTAAGGTGGGGACAGGGGGAAATTCGCCCCTCCACTTT	CASSLKVGTGGNSPLHF
-	few	TRBV6-5	15	TRBJ2-1	TGTGCCAGCAGTTACTGGAGGGGCTCCTACAATGAGCAGTTCTTC	CASSYWRGSYNEQFF
TRBD1	-	TRBV12-3/TRBV12-4	16	TRBJ2-1	TGTGCCAGCAGTCGCTATCCGGGACAGGGTTACAATGAGCAGTTCTTC	CASSRYPGQGYNEQFF
TRBD1	once	TRBV20-1	13	TRBJ2-7	TGCAGTGTCCCGGGACAGTCGACCCACGAGCAGTACTTC	CSVPGQSTHEQYF
-	many	TRBV4-2	16	TRBJ1-4	TGTGCCAGCAGCCAAGATCCCCGAACAGGGACTGAAAAACTGTTTTTT	CASSQDPRTGTEKLFF
-	-	TRBV27	13	TRBJ2-7	TGTGCCAGCAGTTTATCTACTGCGAGCGAGCAGTACTTC	CASSLSTASEQYF
TRBD2	-	TRBV24-1	16	TRBJ2-3	TGTGCCACCAGTGACAAGGGACTAGCAGCCACAGATACGCAGTATTTT	CATSDKGLAATDTQYF
TRBD1	many	TRBV12-3/TRBV12-4	14	TRBJ2-1	TGTGCCAGCAACCCTGGACAGGGGGCGTTTGAGCAGTTCTTC	CASNPGQGAFEQFF
TRBD1	few	TRBV20-1	14	TRBJ2-7	TGCAGTGCGATCCCCGGGACAGTGGTCTCCGAGCAGTACTTC	CSAIPGTVVSEQYF
-	few	TRBV20-1	11	TRBJ2-7	TGCAGTGCTAGGGTGCAGCTCGAGCAGTACTTC	CSARVQLEQYF
-	many	TRBV12-3/TRBV12-4	14	TRBJ2-1	TGTGCCAGCCAGGGACTTCCCCGGGTTAATGAGCAGTTCTTC	CASQGLPRVNEQFF
TRBD2	-	TRBV5-4	19	TRBJ2-1	TGTGCCAGCAGCTTGGGGAGCGGGGGGGCCAGGGGCGCCTACAATGAGCAGTTCTTC	CASSLGSGGARGAYNEQFF
-	few	TRBV3-1	14	TRBJ2-3	TGTGCCAGCAGCCACGCATCAGGGACACATACGCAGTATTTT	CASSHASGTHTQYF
-	few	TRBV20-1	15	TRBJ2-1	TGCAGTGCTAGAAGGGGCTCAACCACCTACAATGAGCAGTTCTTC	CSARRGSTTYNEQFF
TRBD2	few	TRBV5-1	18	TRBJ2-3	TGCGCCAGCAGCTTGGGCCTAGCGGGAGGAGGAAGGACAGATACGCAGTATTTT	CASSLGLAGGGRTDTQYF
-	-	TRBV10-3	15	TRBJ1-1	TGTGCCATCAGTGAGTCCGACTCCCCGGTCGCTGAAGCTTTCTTT	CAISESDSPVAEAFF
-	-	TRBV7-6	15	TRBJ2-1	TGTGCCAGCAGCATTAGCGGGACACAGGGGAATGAGCAGTTCTTC	CASSISGTQGNEQFF
-	few	TRBV6-1	14	TRBJ2-3	TGTGCCAGCAGTGTTATAACCTCCACAGATACGCAGTATTTT	CASSVITSTDTQYF